The rows below give T cell receptor beta chains drawn from one sample of a study of shared clonotypes between healthy human individuals. TCRdb's copy holds only in-frame clones and misses some; the assay was immunoSEQ multiplex PCR. The sample includes some 2 million clones, about 95% of them seen just once. The sample consisted of naive CD4+ T cells sorted from blood. The receptors originated from a young man in good health. The CDR3 runs from the conserved cysteine through the conserved F or W. The D gene is left open where the match is weak. The listing skips clone size in some rows; elsewhere it reads once, few, many or a size class.

>NA|NA|12|TRBJ1-2|TRBV27
CASSRGGDGYTF
TGTGCCAGCAGCCGGGGGGGGGATGGCTACACCTTC
>TRBD1|NA|15|TRBJ2-5|TRBV7-2
CASSLLGQLQETQYF
TGTGCCAGCAGCCTGCTGGGACAGCTCCAAGAGACCCAGTACTTC
>NA|NA|18|TRBJ1-3|TRBV4-3
CASSADGGIIDSGNTIYF
TGCGCCAGCAGCGCGGACGGGGGCATAATTGACTCTGGAAACACCATATATTTT
>NA|NA|15|TRBJ1-5|TRBV2
CASSGGPFIDQPQHF
TGTGCCAGCAGTGGAGGTCCCTTTATTGATCAGCCCCAGCATTTT
>TRBD1|NA|21|TRBJ2-7|TRBV5-1
CASSLRQTGTAFLPTTYEQYF
TGCGCCAGCAGCTTGCGACAAACCGGGACAGCCTTTTTACCGACGACCTACGAGCAGTACTTC
>NA|NA|13|TRBJ1-1|TRBV11-3
CASSRGTSEAAFF
TGTGCCAGCAGCCGCGGAACCTCAGAAGCCGCTTTCTTT
>NA|NA|12|TRBJ1-5|TRBV28
CASNSNNQPQHF
TGTGCCAGCAACAGTAACAATCAGCCCCAGCATTTT
>NA|NA|15|TRBJ1-6|TRBV19
CASSSGFTYNSPLHF
TGTGCCAGTAGTTCTGGGTTCACGTATAATTCACCCCTCCACTTT
>NA|NA|14|TRBJ1-6|TRBV5-1
CASSAGPINSPLHF
TGCGCCAGCAGCGCGGGACCGATAAATTCACCCCTCCACTTT
>NA|NA|13|TRBJ2-5|TRBV2
CARKQGPQETQYF
TGTGCCAGAAAACAGGGCCCCCAAGAGACCCAGTACTTC
>NA|NA|14|TRBJ2-7|TRBV19
CASSQGGANYEQYF
TGTGCCAGTAGTCAGGGGGGGGCCAACTACGAGCAGTACTTC
>TRBD1|NA|15|TRBJ2-3|TRBV7-9
CASRLTGGSTDTQYF
TGTGCCAGCAGATTAACAGGGGGCTCCACAGATACGCAGTATTTT
>NA|NA|15|TRBJ1-2|TRBV25-1
CASSGLTGNNYGYTF
TGTGCCAGCAGTGGGTTGACAGGCAATAACTATGGCTACACCTTC
>NA|NA|13|TRBJ2-4|TRBV6-5
CASSSGHKNIQYF
TGTGCCAGCAGCTCCGGCCACAAAAACATTCAGTACTTC
>NA|NA|15|TRBJ2-2|TRBV4-3
CASSQEEGYTGELFF
TGCGCCAGCAGCCAAGAGGAGGGGTACACCGGGGAGCTGTTTTTT
>NA|NA|16|TRBJ1-5|TRBV6-1
CASSEFTGLIKQPQHF
TGTGCCAGCAGTGAGTTCACCGGCCTTATCAAGCAGCCCCAGCATTTT
>NA|NA|16|TRBJ2-2|TRBV6-1
CASSEVPGRNTGELFF
TGTGCCAGCAGCGAAGTTCCGGGTCGGAACACCGGGGAGCTGTTTTTT
>NA|NA|15|TRBJ1-2|TRBV5-4
CASSLDAGYGYGYTF
TGTGCCAGCAGCTTGGATGCAGGTTACGGTTATGGCTACACCTTC
>TRBD1|NA|15|TRBJ2-5|TRBV5-1
CASSFGDRAQETQYF
TGCGCCAGCAGCTTTGGGGACAGGGCCCAAGAGACCCAGTACTTC
>TRBD1|once|14|TRBJ1-2|TRBV6-6
CASSFLDRDYGYTF
TGTGCCAGCAGTTTCCTGGACAGGGACTATGGCTACACCTTC
>NA|NA|15|TRBJ2-7|TRBV7-9
CASSGTGVRAYEQYF
TGTGCCAGCAGCGGGACCGGCGTCAGAGCGTACGAGCAGTACTTC
>NA|NA|12|TRBJ2-7|TRBV2
CASSEFFYEQYF
TGTGCCAGCAGTGAATTTTTCTACGAGCAGTACTTC
>NA|NA|15|TRBJ1-6|TRBV7-9
CASSPSRDPNSPLHF
TGTGCCAGCAGCCCCAGCAGGGACCCAAATTCACCCCTCCACTTT
>NA|NA|14|TRBJ2-3|TRBV7-9
CASSPRGDTDTQYF
TGTGCCAGCAGCCCACGAGGAGACACAGATACGCAGTATTTT
>TRBD1|NA|16|TRBJ1-1|TRBV7-2
CASSLRTGGGNTEAFF
TGTGCCAGCAGCCTTAGGACAGGGGGCGGGAACACTGAAGCTTTCTTT
>NA|once|14|TRBJ1-2|TRBV29-1
CSVGGQGRNYGYTF
TGCAGCGTTGGTGGGCAGGGACGAAACTATGGCTACACCTTC
>NA|once|18|TRBJ2-1|TRBV28
CASSSTPWTDDYYNEQFF
TGTGCCAGCAGTTCCACACCATGGACTGACGATTACTACAATGAGCAGTTCTTC
>NA|NA|14|TRBJ1-2|TRBV27
CASSSHGGGYGYTF
TGTGCCAGCAGTTCCCACGGCGGGGGGTACGGCTACACCTTC
>NA|NA|14|TRBJ2-2|TRBV30
CAWRLALGAGELFF
TGTGCCTGGAGGTTGGCCTTGGGGGCCGGGGAGCTGTTTTTT
>TRBD1|NA|16|TRBJ1-1|TRBV5-4
CASSLGGQGARTEAFF
TGTGCCAGCAGCTTGGGGGGACAGGGGGCGCGGACTGAAGCTTTCTTT
>NA|NA|14|TRBJ2-7|TRBV7-3
CASSPPQSPYEQYF
TGTGCCAGCAGCCCCCCGCAGAGTCCCTACGAGCAGTACTTC
>NA|NA|12|TRBJ1-5|TRBV19
CASSIINQPQHF
TGTGCCAGTAGTATTATCAATCAGCCCCAGCATTTT
>NA|NA|11|TRBJ2-6|TRBV6-5
CATSGANVLTF
TGTGCCACCTCTGGGGCCAACGTCCTGACTTTC
>NA|NA|17|TRBJ2-6|TRBV7-2
CASSLDRLGSGANVLTF
TGTGCCAGCAGCTTAGATAGGCTAGGCTCTGGGGCCAACGTCCTGACTTTC
>NA|NA|16|TRBJ1-2|TRBV9
CASSVGPKKSSYGYTF
TGTGCCAGCAGCGTAGGACCAAAAAAAAGTAGCTATGGCTACACCTTC
>TRBD2|NA|16|TRBJ2-1|TRBV11-2
CASSSLTSGVRNEQFF
TGTGCCAGCAGCTCTTTGACTAGCGGGGTCCGCAATGAGCAGTTCTTC
>TRBD1|NA|13|TRBJ2-1|TRBV4-3
CASSRTGGNEQFF
TGCGCCAGCAGTAGGACAGGGGGCAATGAGCAGTTCTTC